One sample yielded the 20 T cell receptor beta chains listed below, sequenced in a study of CD8 T cells in ankylosing spondylitis. TCRdb independently ran MiXCR on the 5' RACE reads; one entry per CDR3 protein. The table lists 800,000 to 900,000 distinct CDR3 sequences, about 12% of them singletons, with more than 0.5% in the top ten. Their recognized antigens are unknown. Study-wide results and limits: In ankylosing spondylitis blood, a motif of 7 to 9 highly homologous TCR beta variants appeared characteristic.

The sequenced sample consisted of blood, either unsorted or a sorted T cell fraction (not recorded which). The receptors come from a male donor with ankylosing spondylitis.

The chain carries TRBV5-1 and TRBJ2-3, with TRBD1 as a possible D gene (5 bases). Germline CDR1 and CDR2: SGHRS and YFSETQ. V was cut by 0 bases and J by 0 bases, with 11 bases left in between. This CDR3 has 16 amino acids. Here the CDR3 reads CASSLATTESTDTQYF. In nucleotides, the CDR3 is TGCGCCAGCAGCTTGGCCACGACAGAAAGCACAGATACGCAGTATTTT.

The rearrangement links TRBV28 to TRBJ1-5, with D maybe TRBD1 (5 bases). V was cut by 5 bases and J by 2 bases, with 16 bases left in between. The germline V gene encodes CDR1 MDHEN and CDR2 SYDVKM. There are 16 residues in the CDR3. The CDR3 protein is CASSALAGVGNQPQHF. Here the CDR3 DNA reads TGTGCCAGCAGTGCCCTTGCGGGGGTGGGCAATCAGCCCCAGCATTTT.

This clonotype was detected only a few times. Just one base apart from a much larger clone, this may be a read error. The rearrangement joins TRBV7-9 to TRBJ2-7; no clear D. The V end lost 1 base, the J end lost 5 bases, and 6 bases lay between the germline ends. Germline V lookup: CDR1 SEHNR, CDR2 FQNEAQ (reference sequence). This CDR3 spans 12 amino acids. Written as DNA, the CDR3 is TGTGCCAGCAGCTTAGACCTCCACGAGCAGTACTTC. It translates to CASSLDLHEQYF.

The rearrangement joins TRBV10-2 to TRBJ2-3; perhaps TRBD2 as D (6 bases). Trimming stripped 7 bases from V and 1 base from J, with 12 bases between. The CDR3 length is 14 residues. The germline gives CDR1 WSHSY, CDR2 SAAADI. The CDR3 DNA reads as TGCGCCAGCAAATTTAGCGGAGGCACAGATACGCAGTATTTT. Its translation is CASKFSGGTDTQYF.

The DNA of the CDR3 is TGTGCCAGCAGCTTACGGACAGGGAATGTCAAGCAGTACTTC. Translating it yields CASSLRTGNVKQYF. V usage is TRBV11-3 and J usage is TRBJ2-7; 8 nucleotides agree with TRBD1. The V gene end was trimmed by 2 bases and the J gene end by 8 bases; junction bases not matched to a gene: 8. CDR1 SGHNT and CDR2 YENEEA come from the germline V gene. This CDR3 region has 14 residues.

Here the CDR3 DNA reads TGCAGCGTGCAGGCCCCGACAACCTACGAGCAGTACTTC. Its protein is CSVQAPTTYEQYF. The chain joins TRBV29-1 to TRBJ2-7; D remains ambiguous. CDR3 length: 13 amino acids. Germline CDR1 and CDR2: SQVTM and ANQGSEA. Trimming removed 6 bases from V and 2 bases from J, with 14 bases in between.

In this sample, this clonotype turned up many times. This chain connects TRBV20-1 to TRBJ1-1; 11 nucleotides align to TRBD1. The CDR3 sequence is 14 residues long. Germline V gene lookup returns CDR1 DFQATT and CDR2 SNEGSKA (reference sequence). Unmatched junction bases numbered 4, after V lost 6 bases and J lost 1 base. In DNA, the CDR3 is TGCAGTGCGATCGGACAGGGGGCGAACACTGAAGCTTTCTTT. Translating gives CSAIGQGANTEAFF.

This clonotype was picked up a small number of times. The chain joins TRBV15 to TRBJ1-6; 7 nucleotides match TRBD1. CDR1 and CDR2 (germline): LNHNV, YYDKDF (reference sequence). V lost 1 base to trimming and J lost 0 bases; unmatched junction nucleotides: 3. This CDR3 has 17 amino acids. CDR3 DNA sequence: TGTGCCACCAGCAGAGGGGACAGCGCCTCCTATAATTCACCCCTCCACTTT. Translated: CATSRGDSASYNSPLHF.

This clonotype was seen a handful of times. V usage is TRBV7-8 and J usage is TRBJ2-2, with no clear D. This CDR3 contains 15 residues. The germline V gene encodes CDR1 SGHVS and CDR2 FQNEAQ. Trimming removed 0 bases at V and 0 bases at J, with 5 bases between. CDR3: CASSLAFPNTGELFF. The DNA for the CDR3 is TGTGCCAGCAGCTTAGCTTTCCCGAACACCGGGGAGCTGTTTTTT. The whole variable domain, filled in from reference TRBV7-8 and TRBJ2-2, reads GAGVSQSPRYKVAKRGQDVALRCDPISGHVSLFWYQQALGQGPEFLTYFQNEAQLDKSGLPSDRFFAERPEGSVSTLKIQRTQQEDSAVYLCASSLAFPNTGELFFGEGSRLTVL.

This chain joins TRBV24-1 and TRBJ1-2, with a weak D call TRBD1 (5 bases). The CDR3 is 15 residues long. Deletions cut 4 bases from V and 5 bases from J, with 16 bases between. In germline, CDR1 is KGHDR, CDR2 SFDVKD. The CDR3 region is CATSDHRRGYYGYTF. DNA for the CDR3: TGTGCCACCAGTGACCACCGGAGGGGATATTATGGCTACACCTTC.

The V and J genes are TRBV5-1 and TRBJ2-3; D remains ambiguous. This CDR3 region has 14 residues. CDR1 is SGHRS, CDR2 YFSETQ, per germline. Trimming cost V 1 base and J 2 bases, with 8 bases left between them. As DNA, the CDR3 is TGCGCCAGCAGCTTGTTCGCGCCCACAGATACGCAGTATTTT. This encodes CASSLFAPTDTQYF.

This clonotype came up a few times. The chain has TRBV5-8 and TRBJ1-2, with 9 positions matching TRBD1. In germline, CDR1 is SGHTS, CDR2 YDEGEE. This CDR3 region has 16 residues. The V gene end was trimmed by 2 bases and the J gene end by 0 bases; junction bases not matched to a gene: 5. The CDR3 here is CASSFVGTGTNYGYTF. The CDR3 DNA is TGTGCCAGCAGCTTTGTTGGGACAGGGACTAACTATGGCTACACCTTC.

DNA of the CDR3: TGTGCCAGCAGTTACCGGGCGGGGCACGAAAAACTGTTTTTT. Its translation: CASSYRAGHEKLFF. The chain uses TRBV6-2 or TRBV6-3 and TRBJ1-4, with a possible D match to TRBD1 (5 bases). V gave up 2 bases and J gave up 8 bases, with 12 bases separating them. CDR3 length: 14 residues. Germline V CDR1 and CDR2: MNHEY, SVGEGT.

This clonotype was seen more than once but under ten times. The chain links TRBV10-3 to TRBJ1-2; weak D call: TRBD1 (5 bases). Germline-derived CDR1 and CDR2 are ENHRY and SYGVKD. The CDR3 has 14 residues. With 0 bases removed from V and 3 bases from J, the gap between germline ends came to 8 bases. The CDR3 is CAISESGADYGYTF. CDR3 DNA: TGTGCCATCAGTGAGTCAGGGGCTGACTATGGCTACACCTTC.

The rearrangement joins TRBV5-5 to TRBJ2-7, with 7 positions matching TRBD1. This CDR3 region has 12 residues. J was trimmed by 5 bases and V by 4 bases; bases with no gene match: 3. Germline V gene sequence: CDR1 SGHKS, CDR2 YYEKEE (reference sequence). The DNA of the CDR3 is TGTGCCAGCAGCAAGACAGGGCACGAGCAGTACTTC. This codes for CASSKTGHEQYF.

This rearrangement joins TRBV28 to TRBJ1-1; a weak D match, TRBD1 (6 bases). The CDR3 extends over 12 amino acids. The germline CDR1 and CDR2 sequences are MDHEN and SYDVKM. V lost 8 bases to trimming and J lost 6 bases, with 13 bases between them. CDR3 sequence: CASLRGSAEAFF. The CDR3 bases are TGTGCCAGCCTCAGGGGAAGCGCTGAAGCTTTCTTT.

This clonotype was detected a few times. Written as DNA, the CDR3 is TGCAGCGTTGTGGCAGTCTACGAGCAGTACTTC. Residues: CSVVAVYEQYF. The chain joins TRBV29-1 to TRBJ2-7, with D hard to call. The V end was cut by 4 bases, the J end by 3 bases, with 7 bases between. This CDR3 spans 11 amino acids. Per germline, CDR1 SQVTM and CDR2 ANQGSEA.

The rearrangement joins TRBV2 to TRBJ2-1; D ambiguous. The germline V and J ends were trimmed by 5 bases and 6 bases, with 11 bases remaining between them. This CDR3 spans 13 amino acids. Germline V gene sequence: CDR1 SNHLY, CDR2 FYNNEI. Here the CDR3 DNA reads TGTGCCAGCAGTAGGCAGACCGTCAATGAGCAGTTCTTC. It encodes CASSRQTVNEQFF.

CDR3 in DNA: TGCGCCAGCAGCCCCCGCAGGGATAGCACAGATACGCAGTATTTT. Amino acid sequence: CASSPRRDSTDTQYF. The chain is built from TRBV4-3 and TRBJ2-3; TRBD1 might be the D (5 bases). The CDR3 length is 15 residues. Trimming removed 4 bases from V and 0 bases from J, with 11 bases in between. Germline V gene sequence: CDR1 LGHNA, CDR2 YSLEER.

This clonotype was observed a few times. This chain joins TRBV29-1 and TRBJ1-1; no clear D. Trimming pared 7 bases from V and 10 bases from J, leaving 13 bases between. Germline CDR1 is SQVTM and CDR2 is ANQGSEA. This CDR3 comprises 10 residues. The CDR3 is CSAYNSGAFF. The CDR3 DNA sequence: TGCAGCGCCTATAACAGCGGAGCTTTCTTT.